Listed below are T cell receptor beta chains from one sample, sequenced in a study of CD4+ T cells in melanoma. Method: immunoSEQ multiplex PCR; TCRdb's copy keeps in-frame clones and lacks some. The top ten hold about 1.5% of the sample, which has over 130,000 clones, about 93% seen once. The source is a human donor with melanoma. CDR3s include the opening cysteine and the closing phenylalanine or tryptophan. Each record gives: clone size, J gene, D gene, V gene, CDR3 protein, CDR3 DNA. A D gene is named only where the DNA matches it firmly. Clone size appears in some rows only: once, few, many, or a class for an expanded clone.

>few|TRBJ1-4|-|TRBV7-9
CASSPGWGGEKLFF
TGTGCCAGCAGCCCCGGCTGGGGTGGTGAAAAACTGTTTTTT
>-|TRBJ2-3|-|TRBV2
CASSQDTGDTQYF
TGTGCCAGCAGTCAAGATACTGGGGATACGCAGTATTTT
>-|TRBJ1-3|TRBD1|TRBV12-5
CASGFRDRGFNTIYF
TGTGCTAGTGGTTTTAGGGACAGAGGATTTAACACCATATATTTT
>-|TRBJ1-1|TRBD1|TRBV2
CASRRQGGSTEAFF
TGTGCCAGCAGACGACAGGGTGGGAGCACTGAAGCTTTCTTT
>few|TRBJ2-7|TRBD2|TRBV5-5
CASSWGTSGYQYF
TGTGCCAGCAGCTGGGGGACTAGCGGGTACCAGTACTTC
>-|TRBJ2-1|TRBD1|TRBV4-2
CASSRQATGGPRSYNEQFF
TGTGCCAGCAGCCGACAGGCGACAGGGGGCCCTAGGTCCTACAATGAGCAGTTCTTC
>-|TRBJ1-1|-|TRBV5-6
CASSSDDYTEAFF
TGTGCCAGCAGCTCGGACGATTACACTGAAGCTTTCTTT
>-|TRBJ2-3|TRBD1|TRBV13
CASSRRQGVSTMGTDTQYF
TGTGCCAGCAGCCGGCGACAGGGGGTTTCGACGATGGGCACAGATACGCAGTATTTT
>-|TRBJ2-1|TRBD1|TRBV7-9
CASSKDRVSYNEQFF
TGTGCCAGCAGCAAGGACAGGGTCTCCTACAATGAGCAGTTCTTC
>few|TRBJ1-5|TRBD1|TRBV6-1
CASSARTGYGNQPQHF
TGTGCCAGCAGTGCCCGGACAGGGTATGGCAATCAGCCCCAGCATTTT
>-|TRBJ2-7|-|TRBV25-1
CASSEFGQGQQYF
TGTGCCAGCAGTGAATTTGGGCAGGGCCAGCAGTACTTC
>-|TRBJ1-5|-|TRBV5-1
CASSAGQGNNQPQHF
TGCGCCAGCAGCGCCGGGCAGGGTAATAATCAGCCCCAGCATTTT
>-|TRBJ2-3|-|TRBV10-1
CASSNGVSDTQYF
TGCGCCAGCAGCAACGGCGTCTCAGATACGCAGTATTTT
>-|TRBJ1-1|-|TRBV5-1
CASSPREWEGDTEAFF
TGCGCCAGCAGCCCACGTGAGTGGGAAGGAGACACTGAAGCTTTCTTT
>-|TRBJ1-2|-|TRBV4-1
CASSPDTRNTNPRYGYTF
TGCGCCAGCAGCCCCGATACGAGAAACACCAACCCCCGCTATGGCTACACCTTC
>-|TRBJ1-5|-|TRBV7-2
CASSLGQGGLPQHF
TGTGCCAGCAGCTTAGGGCAGGGCGGTTTGCCCCAGCATTTT
>-|TRBJ1-3|-|TRBV29-1
CSVKVSGNTIYF
TGCAGCGTCAAAGTCTCTGGAAACACCATATATTTT
>-|TRBJ2-2|-|TRBV5-5
CASSLGAYTGELFF
TGTGCCAGCAGCTTAGGCGCTTACACCGGGGAGCTGTTTTTT
>-|TRBJ2-7|-|TRBV7-9
CASSLTGGEQYF
TGTGCCAGCAGCCTGACAGGCGGCGAGCAGTACTTC
>once|TRBJ2-7|-|TRBV19
CASTPTSRDYEQYF
TGTGCCAGTACCCCCACGAGTCGGGACTACGAGCAGTACTTC
>-|TRBJ1-6|TRBD1|TRBV4-2
CASSQDIGQGQSSYNSPLHF
TGTGCCAGCAGCCAAGATATAGGACAGGGGCAGAGCTCCTATAATTCACCCCTCCACTTT
>-|TRBJ1-6|-|TRBV4-1
CASSQVARGNSPLHF
TGCGCCAGCAGCCAAGTAGCCAGGGGCAATTCACCCCTCCACTTT
>-|TRBJ2-2|-|TRBV5-4
CASTDAGAHNTGELFF
TGTGCCAGCACCGACGCCGGGGCCCACAACACCGGGGAGCTGTTTTTT
>-|TRBJ1-5|-|TRBV2
CASRGGNQPQHF
TGTGCCAGCCGGGGAGGGAATCAGCCCCAGCATTTT
>-|TRBJ2-7|-|TRBV5-1
CASSLLGGKNEQYF
TGCGCCAGCAGCCTTCTAGGGGGGAAGAACGAGCAGTACTTC
>-|TRBJ2-6|-|TRBV5-1
CASSLAAQGSGANVLTF
TGCGCCAGCAGCTTGGCGGCGCAGGGATCCGGGGCCAACGTCCTGACTTTC
>-|TRBJ2-2|TRBD1|TRBV7-6
CASSGQGRNTGELFF
TGTGCCAGCAGCGGACAGGGGAGAAACACCGGGGAGCTGTTTTTT
>-|TRBJ2-1|-|TRBV19
CASGRGAYNEQFF
TGTGCCAGCGGACGGGGAGCCTACAATGAGCAGTTCTTC
>-|TRBJ1-6|-|TRBV6-5
CASSYRGSPLHF
TGTGCCAGCAGTTACCGGGGTTCACCCCTCCACTTT
>-|TRBJ1-5|-|TRBV28
CASSPPPWPQHF
TGTGCCAGCAGCCCTCCCCCGTGGCCCCAGCATTTT
>-|TRBJ2-5|TRBD1|TRBV25-1
CASSELTGTGGEETQYF
TGTGCCAGCAGTGAGTTGACGGGGACAGGAGGAGAAGAGACCCAGTACTTC
>-|TRBJ2-2|TRBD2|TRBV25-1
CASSGLGAGGPRGELFF
TGTGCCAGCAGTGGGTTAGGGGCGGGGGGCCCTCGCGGGGAGCTGTTTTTT
>-|TRBJ1-4|TRBD1|TRBV6-5
CASRAGGATNEKLFF
TGTGCCAGCCGGGCAGGGGGCGCAACTAATGAAAAACTGTTTTTT
>-|TRBJ1-4|-|TRBV19
CASSQQGLNEKLFF
TGTGCCAGTAGCCAACAGGGACTTAATGAAAAACTGTTTTTT
>-|TRBJ1-6|TRBD1|TRBV9
CASSDTTGLNSPLHF
TGTGCCAGCAGCGACACGACAGGGCTGAATTCACCCCTCCACTTT
>-|TRBJ2-5|-|TRBV9
CASSVATTFGEETQYF
TGTGCCAGCAGCGTAGCGACCACCTTTGGAGAAGAGACCCAGTACTTC
>-|TRBJ1-1|-|TRBV19
CASSMVPEDYSEAFF
TGTGCCAGTAGTATGGTTCCCGAGGACTATTCGGAAGCTTTCTTT
>-|TRBJ2-7|TRBD1|TRBV11-1
CASSPGQGRGEQYF
TGTGCCAGCAGCCCGGGACAGGGAAGGGGCGAGCAGTACTTC
>-|TRBJ2-5|-|TRBV2
CASSERREETQYF
TGTGCCAGCAGTGAACGTAGGGAAGAGACCCAGTACTTC
>few|TRBJ1-1|TRBD1|TRBV19
CASREDRGDTEAFF
TGTGCCAGTAGGGAGGACAGGGGTGACACTGAAGCTTTCTTT
>-|TRBJ1-1|-|TRBV19
CASSIRAETEAFF
TGTGCCAGTAGTATTCGGGCAGAGACTGAAGCTTTCTTT
>-|TRBJ1-1|-|TRBV27
CASRLGNTEAFF
TGTGCCAGCAGACTGGGGAACACTGAAGCTTTCTTT
>-|TRBJ1-4|TRBD1|TRBV30
CAWKLTGSNEKLFF
TGTGCCTGGAAGTTGACAGGGTCTAATGAAAAACTGTTTTTT
>-|TRBJ1-2|TRBD1|TRBV5-8
CASSRTGFGGDYGYTF
TGTGCCAGCAGCAGGACAGGGTTTGGAGGCGACTATGGCTACACCTTC
>-|TRBJ1-1|-|TRBV18
CASSAAMRTGTTEAFF
TGTGCCAGCTCCGCCGCTATGAGGACGGGGACGACTGAAGCTTTCTTT
>-|TRBJ1-6|-|TRBV10-2
CASSGMLQGLDSYNSPLHF
TGCGCCAGCAGTGGGATGTTACAGGGTCTCGACTCCTATAATTCACCCCTCCACTTT
>-|TRBJ1-1|TRBD1|TRBV10-3
CAIREGGEVEAFF
TGTGCCATCAGAGAAGGGGGCGAGGTTGAAGCTTTCTTT
>-|TRBJ2-5|TRBD2|TRBV9
CASSKRGGWETQYF
TGTGCCAGCAGCAAGCGGGGGGGCTGGGAGACCCAGTACTTC
>-|TRBJ1-1|TRBD1|TRBV19
CASRSQGQANTEAFF
TGTGCCAGCCGATCACAGGGACAGGCGAACACTGAAGCTTTCTTT
>-|TRBJ2-3|-|TRBV5-6
CASSLDRKADTQYF
TGTGCCAGCAGCTTGGACCGAAAGGCAGATACGCAGTATTTT
>-|TRBJ1-1|-|TRBV2
CASSEANRAEAFF
TGTGCCAGCAGTGAAGCGAACAGGGCTGAAGCTTTCTTT
>many|TRBJ1-1|TRBD1|TRBV6-5
CASSRTGWNTEAFF
TGTGCCAGCAGTCGGACAGGGTGGAACACTGAAGCTTTCTTT
>once|TRBJ2-2|-|TRBV21-1
CASSKGRSTPSLRTGELFF
TGTGCCAGCAGCAAGGGGCGGTCAACTCCGTCCCTACGGACCGGGGAGCTGTTTTTT